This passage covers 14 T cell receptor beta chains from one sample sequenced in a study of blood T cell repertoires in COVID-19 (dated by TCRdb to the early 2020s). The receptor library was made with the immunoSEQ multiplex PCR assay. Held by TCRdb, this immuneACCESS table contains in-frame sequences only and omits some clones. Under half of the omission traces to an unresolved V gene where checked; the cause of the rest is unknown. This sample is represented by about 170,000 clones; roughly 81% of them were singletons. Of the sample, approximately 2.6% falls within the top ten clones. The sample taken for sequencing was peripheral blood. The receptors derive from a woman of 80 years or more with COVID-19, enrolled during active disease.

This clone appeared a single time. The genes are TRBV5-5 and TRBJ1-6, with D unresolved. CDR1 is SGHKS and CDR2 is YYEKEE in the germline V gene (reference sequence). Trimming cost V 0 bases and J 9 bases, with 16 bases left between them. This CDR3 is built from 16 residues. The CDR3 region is CASSLVPAPGVSPLHF. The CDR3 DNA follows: TGTGCCAGCAGCTTGGTGCCAGCCCCCGGAGTTTCACCCCTCCACTTT.

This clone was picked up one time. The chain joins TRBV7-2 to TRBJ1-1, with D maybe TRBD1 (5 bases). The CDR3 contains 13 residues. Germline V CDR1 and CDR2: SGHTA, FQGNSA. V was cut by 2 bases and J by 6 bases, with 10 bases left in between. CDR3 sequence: CASSLQGRSEAFF. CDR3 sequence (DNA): TGTGCCAGCAGCTTACAGGGTAGGTCTGAAGCTTTCTTT.

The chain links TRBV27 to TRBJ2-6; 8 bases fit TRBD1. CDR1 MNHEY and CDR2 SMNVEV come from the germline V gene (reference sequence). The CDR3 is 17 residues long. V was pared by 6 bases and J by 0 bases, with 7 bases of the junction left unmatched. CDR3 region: CASRERTGLSGANVLTF. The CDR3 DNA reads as TGTGCCAGCAGGGAAAGGACAGGGCTCTCTGGGGCCAACGTCCTGACTTTC.

As DNA, the CDR3 is TGTGCCAGCAGTCTCACACCGAGGACTGAAGCTTTCTTT. This translates into CASSLTPRTEAFF. This chain joins TRBV25-1 and TRBJ1-1; D uncertain. V lost 5 bases, J lost 5 bases, and 12 bases lay in between. CDR3 size: 13 residues. CDR1 is MGHDK and CDR2 is SYGVNS in the germline V gene.

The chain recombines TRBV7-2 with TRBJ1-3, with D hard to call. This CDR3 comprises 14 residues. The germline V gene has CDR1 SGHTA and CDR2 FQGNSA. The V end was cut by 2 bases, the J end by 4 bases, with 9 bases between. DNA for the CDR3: TGTGCCAGCAGCTTAAGTCGGTCCGGAAACACCATATATTTT. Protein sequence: CASSLSRSGNTIYF.

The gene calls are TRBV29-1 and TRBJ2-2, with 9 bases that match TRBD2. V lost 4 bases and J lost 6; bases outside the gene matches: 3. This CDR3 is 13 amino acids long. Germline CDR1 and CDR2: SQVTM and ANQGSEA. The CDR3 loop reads CSVGASGAGELFF. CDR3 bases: TGCAGCGTTGGGGCTAGCGGGGCCGGGGAGCTGTTTTTT.

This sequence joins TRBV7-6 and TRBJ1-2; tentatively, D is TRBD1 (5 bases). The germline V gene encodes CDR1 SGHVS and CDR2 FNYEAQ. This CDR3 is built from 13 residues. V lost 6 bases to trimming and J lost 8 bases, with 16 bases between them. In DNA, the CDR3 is TGTGCCAGCAGGACGACAGAGTTTGAAGGCTACACCTTC. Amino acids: CASRTTEFEGYTF.

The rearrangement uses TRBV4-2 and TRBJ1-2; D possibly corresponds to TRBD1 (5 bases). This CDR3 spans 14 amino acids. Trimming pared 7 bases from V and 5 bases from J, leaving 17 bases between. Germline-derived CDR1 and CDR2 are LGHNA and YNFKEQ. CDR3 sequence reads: CASTTGGRGYGYTF. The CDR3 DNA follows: TGTGCCAGCACCACGGGAGGGAGGGGTTATGGCTACACCTTC.

In DNA form, the CDR3 reads TGCAGCGTGGGGGGTCCCTTGACAGATACGCAGTATTTT. Translation: CSVGGPLTDTQYF. The chain couples TRBV29-1 to TRBJ2-3; TRBD2 is a possible D gene (6 bases). V was clipped by 6 bases and J by 3 bases, with 13 bases between them. From germline, CDR1 is SQVTM and CDR2 ANQGSEA. The CDR3 has 13 amino acids.

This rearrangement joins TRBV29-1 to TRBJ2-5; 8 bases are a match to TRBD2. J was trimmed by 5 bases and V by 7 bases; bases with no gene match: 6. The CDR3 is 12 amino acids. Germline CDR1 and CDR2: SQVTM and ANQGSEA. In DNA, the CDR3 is TGCAGCGCAAGTAGCGGGGAGGAGACCCAGTACTTC. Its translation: CSASSGEETQYF.

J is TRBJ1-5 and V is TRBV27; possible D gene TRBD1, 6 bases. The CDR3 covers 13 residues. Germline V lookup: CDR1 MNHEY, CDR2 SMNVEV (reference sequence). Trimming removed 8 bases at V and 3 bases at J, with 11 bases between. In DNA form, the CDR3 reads TGTGCCAGCGGTCAGGGGATCAATCAGCCCCAGCATTTT. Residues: CASGQGINQPQHF.

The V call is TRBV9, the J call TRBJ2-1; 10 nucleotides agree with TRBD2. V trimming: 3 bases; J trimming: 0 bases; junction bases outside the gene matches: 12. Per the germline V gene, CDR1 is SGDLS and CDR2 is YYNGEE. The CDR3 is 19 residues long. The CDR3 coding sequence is TGTGCCAGCAGCGGTAAGGGGCGTAGCGGGGGGACCTCCTACAATGAGCAGTTCTTC. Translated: CASSGKGRSGGTSYNEQFF.

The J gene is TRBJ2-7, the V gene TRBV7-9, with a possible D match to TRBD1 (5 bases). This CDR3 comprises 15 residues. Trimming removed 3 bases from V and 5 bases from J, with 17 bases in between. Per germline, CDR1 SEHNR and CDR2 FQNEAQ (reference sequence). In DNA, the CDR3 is TGTGCCAGCAGCTTGTTTCTCAGGGTTTTCGACGAGCAGTACTTC. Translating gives CASSLFLRVFDEQYF.

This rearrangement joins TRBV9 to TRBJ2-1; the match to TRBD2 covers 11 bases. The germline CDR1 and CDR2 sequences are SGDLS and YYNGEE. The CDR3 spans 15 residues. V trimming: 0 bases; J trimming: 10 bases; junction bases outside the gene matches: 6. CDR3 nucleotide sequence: TGTGCCAGCAGCGTAGAGGTAGCGGGGGGGCTGGAGCAGTTCTTC. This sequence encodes CASSVEVAGGLEQFF.